The clone carrying this TCR beta chain was seen only a few times. Its antigen is currently unknown. The time point was: patch test 1, 2 weeks after DPC sensitization. The treatment denotes: therapeutic diphenylcyclopropenone sensitization with weekly scalp DPC. The data belong to a study of human T cells and chemical hapten exposure. Findings of the study overall: Relative to control repertoires, expanded TCRs gave rise to significantly more large CDR3 similarity clusters. The immune response of these alopecia patients might not match healthy individuals'.

In the study's own analysis: The median was about 100,000 TCRs per sample, ranging roughly 20,000 to 690,600. TCRdb recomputed calls from the RACE reads with MiXCR, one row per CDR3 protein. In this record, the V and J calls reflect TCRdb's handling and not the investigators' own analysis. Of about 100,000 distinct CDR3 sequences in the sample, approximately 11% were seen once. Per germline, CDR1 SGHAT and CDR2 FQNNGV. The CDR3 sequence is 14 residues long. V lost 10 bases and J lost 2, with 12 bases in between. Sequencing used whole blood, obtained in connection with sensitization to the hapten diphenylcyclopropenone (DPC). V gene TRBV11-2 combines with J gene TRBJ2-6; D gene uncertain. This receptor was identified in a woman in her thirties or forties with alopecia areata. Some clones in this sample may be carry-over from other donors' samples. CDR3 sequence: CATRYVAGANVLTF. The CDR3 region has the DNA TGTGCCACCCGGTACGTGGCTGGGGCCAACGTCCTGACTTTC.